The next 24 T cell receptor beta chains were all read from a single sample in a study of T cell clusters in autoimmune cytopenias. TRB rearrangements were amplified by touch-down multiplex PCR with mixed TRB-A/B primers. TCRdb reprocessed the multiplex PCR reads and keeps a single row for each CDR3 protein, giving no DNA. This table holds fewer than 4,000 distinct CDR3 sequences. TRB was amplified from roughly 0.25 ug of peripheral blood genomic DNA per sample. The sample was peripheral blood. These receptors originate from a human donor with an autoimmune cytopenia or autoimmune hepatitis (not recorded which).

The chain is built from TRBV18 and TRBJ2-7; TCRdb outputs TRBD1, but without DNA this stays unchecked. CDR3 length: 15 amino acids. Germline CDR1 and CDR2: KGHSH and LQKENI. The CDR3 reads CASSPGTGSSYEQYF. Variable domain in full (rest from reference TRBV18 and TRBJ2-7): NAGVMQNPRHLVRRRGQEARLRCSPMKGHSHVYWYRQLPEEGLKFMVYLQKENIIDESGMPKERFSAEFPKEGPSILRIQQVVRGDSAAYFCASSPGTGSSYEQYFGPGTRLTVT.

Considering frequency, this clonotype is medium-sized (0.01 to 0.1%). The rearrangement uses TRBV6-5 and TRBJ2-2; the D call of TRBD1 rests on TCRdb alone, since no DNA is present to check it. Germline CDR1 and CDR2: MNHEY and SVGAGI. There are 16 residues in the CDR3. The CDR3 protein is CASIRQGIKGTGELFF.

This clonotype is labeled medium-sized based on frequency. The chain couples TRBV5-6 to TRBJ1-5; the TRBD1 assignment by TCRdb is unverifiable without DNA. CDR1 and CDR2 (germline): SGHDT, YYEEEE. This CDR3 has 14 residues. CDR3 protein: CASSPGTGNQPQHF.

The chain joins TRBV5-4 to TRBJ1-1. The length of the CDR3 is 13 residues. Germline CDR1 and CDR2: SGHNT and YYREEE (reference sequence). The CDR3 is CASSGFTNTEAFF.

The J gene is TRBJ2-1, the V gene TRBV7-2. This CDR3 comprises 13 residues. Germline assignment: CDR1 SGHTA and CDR2 FQGNSA. The CDR3 is CASSTYYDNEQFF.

This chain links TRBV12-3 or TRBV12-4 with TRBJ2-3; TCRdb's assignment of TRBD1 cannot be checked, as there is no DNA. CDR3 length equals 17 residues. CDR3 loop: CASRRNRGRGNTDTQYF.

This sequence joins TRBV7-4 and TRBJ1-4; TCRdb selects TRBD1, and the lack of DNA leaves this call unchecked. From germline, CDR1 is SGHVT and CDR2 SQSDAQ. CDR3 size: 14 residues. The CDR3 is CASSLAREGEKLFF.

This chain links TRBV20-1 with TRBJ2-2; the TCRdb D gene call, TRBD2, has no DNA to confirm it. The length of the CDR3 is 13 residues. The V gene's germline CDR1 is DFQATT and CDR2 SNEGSKA (reference sequence). The CDR3 loop reads CSARRGNTGELFF.

By frequency, this clonotype registers medium-sized (0.01 to 0.1%). The chain links TRBV6-2 or TRBV6-3 to TRBJ1-1; as DNA is missing, the TRBD1 call by TCRdb cannot be tested. The CDR3 extends over 12 amino acids. The germline CDR1 and CDR2 sequences are MNHEY and SVGEGT. This chain's CDR3 is CASRQGGTEAFF.

Judged by frequency, this clonotype is medium-sized. V gene TRBV12-3 or TRBV12-4 combines with J gene TRBJ2-1; the D call of TRBD1 rests on TCRdb alone, since no DNA is present to check it. CDR3 size: 14 residues. The CDR3 sequence: CASSLGSPNNEQFF.

The chain links TRBV28 to TRBJ1-2; the D call from TCRdb, TRBD1, cannot be confirmed without DNA. Per the germline V gene, CDR1 is MDHEN and CDR2 is SYDVKM. The CDR3 spans 13 residues. CDR3 in amino acids: CASSFGTDYGYTF.

V and J are TRBV4-3 and TRBJ1-1. Germline V gene data show CDR1 as LGHNA and CDR2 as YSLEER. CDR3 length: 15 amino acids. The CDR3 loop reads CASSQVPGMSTEAFF.

This clonotype registers medium-sized (0.01 to 0.1%) by frequency. This sequence joins TRBV6-5 and TRBJ2-7. The CDR3 spans 14 residues. The germline gives CDR1 MNHEY, CDR2 SVGAGI. This CDR3 reads CASSRQDRSYEQYF.

By frequency, this clonotype is medium-sized. The chain uses TRBV7-2 and TRBJ2-7; TCRdb's D gene call, TRBD1, goes unchecked for lack of DNA. CDR1 is SGHTA and CDR2 is FQGNSA in the germline V gene. This CDR3 has 14 residues. The CDR3 region is CASSQTGTAYEQYF.

Measured by frequency, this clonotype is medium-sized. The chain carries TRBV6-1 and TRBJ2-7; without DNA, the TCRdb call of TRBD1 cannot be checked. The CDR3 covers 13 residues. Germline V gene data show CDR1 as MNHNS and CDR2 as SASEGT. The CDR3 loop reads CAIGTGGRYEQYF.

The V and J genes are TRBV12-3 or TRBV12-4 and TRBJ1-3. The CDR3 is 11 amino acids. The CDR3 sequence: CASSLGNTIYF.

This clonotype counts as medium-sized by frequency. The chain joins TRBV5-5 to TRBJ2-1. This CDR3 contains 16 residues. Germline-derived CDR1 and CDR2 are SGHKS and YYEKEE (reference sequence). The CDR3 is CASSGHTGIRSDEQFF.

By frequency, this clonotype is medium-sized. The CDR3 sequence: CASSLLGQSISSSYNEQFF. The V call is TRBV27, the J call TRBJ2-1; TCRdb gives TRBD1 as the D gene, but with no DNA this cannot be confirmed. This CDR3 is built from 19 residues. Germline values: CDR1 MNHEY, CDR2 SMNVEV (reference sequence).

Frequency places this clonotype as medium-sized. The rearrangement links TRBV6-2 or TRBV6-3 to TRBJ2-7; the D gene TCRdb calls, TRBD1, cannot be checked with no DNA. The CDR3 length is 14 residues. Per the germline V gene, CDR1 is MNHEY and CDR2 is SVGEGT. CDR3 region: CASSYPRVYDEQYF.

This chain connects TRBV5-1 to TRBJ1-5; the TCRdb call, TRBD1, lacks DNA for checking. The CDR3 has 15 amino acids. CDR1 and CDR2 (germline): SGHRS, YFSETQ. The CDR3 protein is CASSLLGGSNQPQHF.

By frequency, this clonotype is medium-sized. The V call is TRBV18, the J call TRBJ1-5; TCRdb's D gene call, TRBD1, goes unchecked for lack of DNA. This CDR3 is built from 15 residues. Germline loops: CDR1 KGHSH, CDR2 LQKENI. The CDR3 sequence is CASSLHRSGHQPQHF. Using reference TRBV18 and TRBJ1-5 for the parts outside the CDR3, the full variable domain is NAGVMQNPRHLVRRRGQEARLRCSPMKGHSHVYWYRQLPEEGLKFMVYLQKENIIDESGMPKERFSAEFPKEGPSILRIQQVVRGDSAAYFCASSLHRSGHQPQHFGDGTRLSIL.

This clonotype is medium-sized by frequency. V and J are TRBV27 and TRBJ1-1. The CDR3 totals 11 residues. Germline V gene data show CDR1 as MNHEY and CDR2 as SMNVEV (reference sequence). The CDR3 region is CASREGTEAFF.

This clonotype is identified as medium-sized from frequency. The chain carries TRBV12-3 or TRBV12-4 and TRBJ1-2; absent DNA, TCRdb's TRBD1 call cannot be checked. The length of the CDR3 is 15 residues. CDR3 in amino acids: CASTFFGDRVGSYTF.

The chain carries TRBV5-1 and TRBJ2-3; TCRdb proposes TRBD1, but this gene call is untestable without DNA. CDR1 is SGHRS, CDR2 YFSETQ, per germline. The length of the CDR3 is 14 residues. Here the CDR3 reads CASSLGQSTDTQYF.